One T cell receptor (beta chain) is described in this entry. Its specificity is not known. Healthy donors served as the controls. They were matched for age and sex. While CD8+ and CD4+ T cells were isolated negatively, TEMRA cells were enriched by FACS. An input of about 0.5 to 1 ug of RNA was subjected to reverse transcription using random hexamers. The method of amplification for TCR beta CDR3 was immunoSEQ multiplex PCR, covering 54 Vbeta and 13 Jbeta. One entry per CDR3 protein, called by TCRdb with MiXCR from the immunoSEQ multiplex PCR reads. The sample shows approximately 150,000 distinct CDR3 sequences, about 94% of them seen only once. The CDR3 totals 16 residues. J was trimmed by 6 bases and V by 3 bases; bases with no gene match: 7. Looked up from germline, CDR1 is KGHSH and CDR2 is LQKENI. This sample is drawn from a study of CD8 T cells in Susac syndrome. Study results and limitations: The study's TCR sequencing and HLA analysis covered a relatively small number of individuals, and the study acknowledged this.

The clonotype originates from a human donor in good health. This chain links TRBV18 with TRBJ2-2, with TRBD1 matching over 10 bases. The sample consisted of CD4+ T cells from PBMCs. The chain's CDR3 is CASSPPGTGVAGELFF. The DNA for the CDR3 is TGTGCCAGCTCACCTCCCGGGACAGGGGTCGCCGGGGAGCTGTTTTTT.